Listed below are T cell receptor beta chains from one sample, sequenced in a study of blood T cell repertoires in COVID-19. Libraries were prepared by immunoSEQ multiplex PCR; TCRdb keeps only in-frame clonotypes and omits some of them. The top ten clones hold around 8.9% of a sample with about 320,000 clones, roughly 87% of them seen once. Sequencing was carried out using PBMCs or T cells enriched from blood (not recorded which). Receptors originate from a young woman who had recovered from COVID-19. Each CDR3 is given with its conserved first and last residue. Size is stated for part of the rows, as once, few or many counts, or as a class when the clone is expanded.

CDR3: CASSGRDREFSGNTIYF
size: once
V: TRBV7-9
J: TRBJ1-3

CDR3: CASSQDPGQGSTDTQYF
size: .
V: TRBV4-3
J: TRBJ2-3

CDR3: CASSQEAAAGGTTDTQYF
size: few
V: TRBV4-2
J: TRBJ2-3

CDR3: CASSLSPLAGNTGELFF
size: .
V: TRBV11-2
J: TRBJ2-2

CDR3: CATSGADEQFF
size: .
V: TRBV24-1
J: TRBJ2-1

CDR3: CASSFKGQGTREQYF
size: .
V: TRBV27
J: TRBJ2-7

CDR3: CASSRVSTNEKLFF
size: .
V: TRBV5-6
J: TRBJ1-4

CDR3: CASSQVPTRGNLFF
size: .
V: TRBV3-1/TRBV3-2
J: TRBJ1-4

CDR3: CASSMGTGGAYEQYF
size: .
V: TRBV19
J: TRBJ2-7

CDR3: CASSPGLAASYEQYF
size: few
V: TRBV18
J: TRBJ2-7

CDR3: CASSSNREIEQFF
size: .
V: TRBV13
J: TRBJ2-1

CDR3: CASSLGWDRGSYEQYF
size: once
V: TRBV7-9
J: TRBJ2-7

CDR3: CASSTGFAGQYF
size: .
V: TRBV6-5
J: TRBJ2-7

CDR3: CASSLRDSLTYEQYF
size: .
V: TRBV4-2
J: TRBJ2-7

CDR3: CASSLGGRDYGYTF
size: .
V: TRBV5-4
J: TRBJ1-2

CDR3: CASSPDRTVTYGYTF
size: few
V: TRBV3-1/TRBV3-2
J: TRBJ1-2

CDR3: CASSQGALIARRKYF
size: once
V: TRBV3-1/TRBV3-2
J: TRBJ2-4

CDR3: CATSKASGVGYEQYF
size: once
V: TRBV6-5
J: TRBJ2-7

CDR3: CASSYSDGHGNTIYF
size: .
V: TRBV6-5
J: TRBJ1-3

CDR3: CASSTGGGQGYTF
size: .
V: TRBV28
J: TRBJ1-2

CDR3: CASSPDGLPANTGELFF
size: .
V: TRBV27
J: TRBJ2-2

CDR3: CASSLDRGLGETQYF
size: .
V: TRBV5-1
J: TRBJ2-5

CDR3: CASSAGGALNTGELFF
size: .
V: TRBV7-3
J: TRBJ2-2

CDR3: CASSELASGYDEQYF
size: .
V: TRBV10-2
J: TRBJ2-7

CDR3: CASSASPETGGHGYTF
size: few
V: TRBV9
J: TRBJ1-2

CDR3: CASSQDADRGPYGYTF
size: .
V: TRBV3-1/TRBV3-2
J: TRBJ1-2

CDR3: CASSSLRTSGAKQFF
size: .
V: TRBV5-6
J: TRBJ2-1

CDR3: CASSADWEITHEQFF
size: few
V: TRBV7-9
J: TRBJ2-1

CDR3: CASSATGGFGTEAFF
size: .
V: TRBV7-3
J: TRBJ1-1

CDR3: CASSYGGEYGYTF
size: .
V: TRBV6-5
J: TRBJ1-2

CDR3: CASSFNLPPSTDTQYF
size: few
V: TRBV7-8
J: TRBJ2-3

CDR3: CASSVSPAAGMNTEAFF
size: .
V: TRBV9
J: TRBJ1-1

CDR3: CASSHNRQNSPLHF
size: .
V: TRBV4-1
J: TRBJ1-6

CDR3: CASSPFGFSGRAAYNEQFF
size: .
V: TRBV27
J: TRBJ2-1

CDR3: CASSQDPGNSGNTIYF
size: once
V: TRBV4-3
J: TRBJ1-3

CDR3: CSASPTGPYTF
size: .
V: TRBV20-1
J: TRBJ1-2

CDR3: CASSVAGGRYF
size: .
V: TRBV2
J: TRBJ2-5

CDR3: CASGRQRSDTEAFF
size: .
V: TRBV2
J: TRBJ1-1

CDR3: CASSFRAGGRVDTQYF
size: once
V: TRBV5-4
J: TRBJ2-3

CDR3: CASSGGESNQPQHF
size: .
V: TRBV9
J: TRBJ1-5

CDR3: CASSGGQGGNSPLHF
size: once
V: TRBV5-1
J: TRBJ1-6

CDR3: CSVEGGEGALYEQYF
size: .
V: TRBV29-1
J: TRBJ2-7

CDR3: CASSLEAPPADTEAFF
size: once
V: TRBV7-6
J: TRBJ1-1